What follows are 26 T cell receptor beta chains derived from one specimen sequenced in a study of molecular identifiers for immune sequencing clone quantification. MiXCR, applied by TCRdb to the PCR reads, yields one record per CDR3 protein. The sample carries approximately 550,000 distinct CDR3 sequences, 25% recorded once. The sequencing sample was made of naive CD8+ T cells from blood, with Jurkat cell RNA spiked in. Documented subset: FACS-sorted CD8+CD4-CCR7+CD45RA+ naive T cells. The receptors here all came from a human donor in good health. Some libraries in this study had Jurkat cell RNA spiked in.

This clonotype was found a few times. The J gene is TRBJ1-1, the V gene TRBV6-4; no firm D call. This CDR3 has 14 residues. V was shortened by 3 bases and J by 2 bases, with 10 bases between the two germline ends. Germline CDR1 and CDR2: MRHNA and SNTAGT. Written as DNA, the CDR3 is TGTGCCAGCAGTGAAAGTTTAGGTAACACTGAAGCTTTCTTT. Amino acids: CASSESLGNTEAFF.

The chain carries TRBV12-3 or TRBV12-4 and TRBJ2-7; a possible D gene is TRBD1 (6 bases). This CDR3 spans 14 amino acids. V lost 5 bases to trimming and J lost 3 bases, with 14 bases between them. CDR3 in DNA: TGTGCCAGCAGTCTAGAGTACAGGGTCTACGAGCAGTACTTC. Its protein product is CASSLEYRVYEQYF.

This clonotype was seen ten or more times. V gene TRBV7-6 combines with J gene TRBJ2-5; 7 bases are a match to TRBD2. The germline CDR1 and CDR2 sequences are SGHVS and FNYEAQ. The CDR3 runs to 14 residues. V lost 5 bases to trimming and J lost 3 bases; unmatched junction nucleotides: 6. The CDR3 coding sequence is TGTGCCAGCAGCCCCCGACTAGCTGAAGAGACCCAGTACTTC. Its translation is CASSPRLAEETQYF.

As for this clonotype: A much more abundant neighbour one base away suggests this may be a read error. The chain links TRBV9 to TRBJ2-2; tentatively, D is TRBD2 (5 bases). The CDR3 contains 14 residues. Looked up from germline, CDR1 is SGDLS and CDR2 is YYNGEE. Here the CDR3 DNA reads TGTGCCGGCAGCGAGGGAGCGAACACCGGGGAGCTGTTTTTT. Protein: CAGSEGANTGELFF.

The chain is built from TRBV29-1 and TRBJ1-2; tentatively, D is TRBD1 (5 bases). Trimming removed 5 bases from V and 5 bases from J, with 18 bases in between. The CDR3 length is 14 residues. Per the germline V gene, CDR1 is SQVTM and CDR2 is ANQGSEA. The CDR3 reads CSVSGGTASYGYTF. As DNA, the CDR3 is TGCAGCGTTAGTGGCGGGACGGCTTCTTATGGCTACACCTTC.

There are many counts of this clonotype. One end of the junction is discordant with germline, which a read error may explain. The CDR3 bases are TGTGCCAGTAGCTTCGGCTCTGGGGCCAACGTCCTGACTTTC. Translating gives CASSFGSGANVLTF. The chain joins TRBV5-6 to TRBJ2-6; no clear D gene. CDR1 is SGHDT, CDR2 YYEEEE, per germline. The length of the CDR3 is 14 residues.

This clonotype was recorded at least ten times. The chain has TRBV20-1 and TRBJ2-5; TRBD1 aligns across 11 bases. Trimming took 4 bases from V and 3 from J; bases not matched to a gene: 1. Germline V gene sequence: CDR1 DFQATT, CDR2 SNEGSKA (reference sequence). The CDR3 is made up of 13 amino acids. CDR3 amino acids: CSATGQGEETQYF. CDR3 in DNA: TGCAGTGCTACGGGACAGGGGGAAGAGACCCAGTACTTC.

This clonotype has a handful of counts. Without the conserved terminal phenylalanine or tryptophan, this CDR3 likely stems from a read error. This rearrangement joins TRBV13 to TRBJ2-7, with a possible D match to TRBD1 (6 bases). Germline CDR1 is PRHDT and CDR2 is FYEKMQ (reference sequence). Trimming shortened V by 3 bases and J by 0 bases, and 9 bases separated the two germline ends. The CDR3 contains 14 residues. The CDR3: CASSLAGASYEQYS. CDR3 DNA: TGTGCCAGCAGCTTGGCAGGGGCCTCCTACGAGCAGTACTCC.

A few counts support this clonotype. This chain joins TRBV7-6 and TRBJ2-1; no clear D. The germline V gene has CDR1 SGHVS and CDR2 FNYEAQ. The V end lost 5 bases, the J end lost 6 bases, and 20 bases lay between the germline ends. The CDR3 extends over 16 amino acids. In nucleotides, the CDR3 is TGTGCCAGCAGCGCTAGGTGGGCCGACAACCGCAATGAGCAGTTCTTC. Translating it yields CASSARWADNRNEQFF.

This clonotype was picked up a small number of times. Relative to the germline gene, one junction end is altered; a read error may explain this. The genes are TRBV3-1 and TRBJ2-2, with 8 bases matching TRBD1. CDR3 length: 17 residues. From germline, CDR1 is LGHDT and CDR2 YNNKEL (reference sequence). The CDR3 protein is CASSQRGTGTNTGELFF. CDR3 nucleotides: TGTGCCAGTAGCCAGAGGGGGACAGGAACGAACACCGGGGAGCTGTTTTTT.

This clonotype was seen repeatedly, ten times or more. V and J are TRBV6-2 or TRBV6-3 and TRBJ2-7, with a weak D call TRBD1 (6 bases). This CDR3 spans 12 amino acids. Trimming cost V 6 bases and J 7 bases, with 13 bases left between them. Germline V gene lookup returns CDR1 MNHEY and CDR2 SVGEGT. CDR3: CASSLAGQEQYF. The CDR3 nucleotides read TGTGCCAGCAGCCTCGCCGGACAGGAGCAGTACTTC.

In its sample, this clonotype was seen once. This may be a read error: a much more frequent sequence differs by one nucleotide. The rearrangement links TRBV6-2 or TRBV6-3 to TRBJ1-1; D unclear. The CDR3 contains 14 residues. Trimming left V 2 bases short and J 6 bases short, with 13 bases between. Per germline, CDR1 MNHEY and CDR2 SVGEGT. This CDR3 reads CASSYPSGFAEAFF. CDR3 in DNA: TGTGCCAGCAGTTACCCTTCGGGGTTCGCTGAAGCTTTCTTT.

The genes are TRBV3-1 and TRBJ2-4; 8 bases fit TRBD1. V shed 2 bases, J shed 1 base, and the junction held 7 bases outside the gene matches. CDR3 length equals 17 residues. Germline values: CDR1 LGHDT, CDR2 YNNKEL (reference sequence). CDR3 loop: CASSQHTGQDAKNIQYF. Written as DNA, the CDR3 is TGTGCCAGCAGCCAACACACGGGACAGGACGCCAAAAACATTCAGTACTTC.

As to this clonotype: Given a much more abundant clone one base away, this may be a read error. This sequence joins TRBV28 and TRBJ2-6; unclear D gene. There are 15 residues in the CDR3. Germline CDR1 is MDHEN and CDR2 is SYDVKM. CDR3 in amino acids: CVSKESPSGANVLTF. The CDR3 nucleotides read TGTGTCAGCAAAGAATCCCCCTCTGGGGCCAACGTCCTGACTTTC.

The genes are TRBV27 and TRBJ2-7; D ambiguous. The ends were cut back, 5 bases at V and 3 bases at J, with 11 bases in the middle. CDR1 is MNHEY, CDR2 SMNVEV, per germline (reference sequence). The CDR3 sequence is 13 residues long. In nucleotides, the CDR3 is TGTGCCAGCAGTCCGCAACCCTACTACGAGCAGTACTTC. Its translation: CASSPQPYYEQYF.

The J gene is TRBJ2-2, the V gene TRBV6-5, with no clear D. Germline V gives CDR1 MNHEY, CDR2 SVGAGI. This CDR3 has 17 residues. Trimming stripped 0 bases from V and 3 bases from J, with 14 bases between. The CDR3 region has the DNA TGTGCCAGCAGTTACTCAACGAATGGGGTCCACACCGGGGAGCTGTTTTTT. This translates into CASSYSTNGVHTGELFF.

The rearrangement uses TRBV28 and TRBJ2-7; D not certain. The CDR3 loop spans 15 amino acids. V gave up 7 bases and J gave up 5 bases, with 21 bases separating them. Germline V lookup: CDR1 MDHEN, CDR2 SYDVKM. CDR3 DNA: TGTGCCAGCACCCAACGTGAGCTAGAGTGGAACGAGCAGTACTTC. Translating gives CASTQRELEWNEQYF.

This clonotype showed up many times. The chain joins TRBV12-3 or TRBV12-4 to TRBJ1-1; 9 positions match TRBD1. The CDR3 contains 12 residues. The V gene end was trimmed by 4 bases and the J gene end by 11 bases; junction bases not matched to a gene: 5. CDR3 in amino acids: CASSSDRGLAFF. In nucleotides, the CDR3 is TGTGCCAGCAGTTCAGACAGGGGGTTGGCTTTCTTT.

With respect to this clonotype: A junction end diverges from the germline sequence, so it may reflect a read error. J is TRBJ2-1 and V is TRBV7-9; TRBD2 agrees at 7 bases. The CDR3 has 16 residues. Germline V gene lookup returns CDR1 SEHNR and CDR2 FQNEAQ (reference sequence). The DNA of the CDR3 is TGTGCCAGCAGCGATATAGCGGGTGCATCCTACGATGAGCAGTTCTTC. Translating gives CASSDIAGASYDEQFF.

This clonotype occurred a few times. V gene TRBV20-1 combines with J gene TRBJ2-3; TRBD2 matches 9 bases. Germline CDR1 and CDR2: DFQATT and SNEGSKA (reference sequence). V was clipped by 0 bases and J by 4 bases; unmatched bases: 8. The CDR3 runs 16 residues. As DNA, the CDR3 is TGCAGTGCTAGAGAGCTAGCGGGAACGGTAGCAGATACGCAGTATTTT. This codes for CSARELAGTVADTQYF.

A note on this clonotype: A much larger clone differs by one base, so this may be a read error. The gene calls are TRBV7-9 and TRBJ1-3, with TRBD1 as a possible D gene (6 bases). The CDR3 is 16 amino acids. Germline CDR1 reads SEHNR; CDR2 reads FQNEAQ (reference sequence). CDR3 amino acids: CASSLIGQLSGTTIYF. The CDR3 DNA sequence: TGTGCCAGCAGCTTAATCGGACAGCTCTCTGGAACCACCATATATTTT.

This clonotype was seen a few times. The chain couples TRBV7-9 to TRBJ2-1, with 7 bases lining up with TRBD1. This CDR3 comprises 15 residues. V lost 5 bases, J lost 4 bases, and 8 bases stayed unmatched. Germline assignment: CDR1 SEHNR and CDR2 FQNEAQ (reference sequence). The CDR3 loop reads CASSVRDSRYNEQFF. CDR3 DNA sequence: TGTGCCAGCAGCGTCCGGGACAGTCGGTACAATGAGCAGTTCTTC.

The V gene is TRBV5-6, the J gene TRBJ2-1, with a possible D match to TRBD1 (6 bases). This CDR3 is built from 18 residues. Trimming shortened V by 0 bases and J by 0 bases, and 16 bases separated the two germline ends. Germline CDR1 and CDR2: SGHDT and YYEEEE. CDR3 bases: TGTGCCAGCAGCTTGGAGTGGGTAGGGGGATCCTCCTACAATGAGCAGTTCTTC. This codes for CASSLEWVGGSSYNEQFF.

This clonotype was seen ten or more times. The gene calls are TRBV27 and TRBJ1-5; 7 bases are a match to TRBD1. The CDR3 covers 13 residues. In germline, CDR1 is MNHEY, CDR2 SMNVEV (reference sequence). The CDR3 DNA reads as TGTGCATCAGGGGGAGGGAGCAATCAGCCCCAGCATTTT. It yields the protein CASGGGSNQPQHF.

In its sample, this clonotype was seen a few times. The V gene is TRBV7-6, the J gene TRBJ2-7, with TRBD1 identical over 7 bases. V lost 5 bases and J lost 4; bases outside the gene matches: 14. The CDR3 runs to 16 residues. CDR1 and CDR2 (germline): SGHVS, FNYEAQ. DNA for the CDR3: TGTGCCAGCAGCCTCAGCACTACAGGGGCTGCTTACGAGCAGTACTTC. Translating it yields CASSLSTTGAAYEQYF.

In this sample, this clonotype turned up many times. The rearrangement links TRBV28 to TRBJ2-3; 9 bases are a match to TRBD1. The trim removed 4 bases at V and 1 base at J, leaving 6 bases unmatched. The germline V gene encodes CDR1 MDHEN and CDR2 SYDVKM. The CDR3 is 16 amino acids. The CDR3 here is CASSSGTGLGTDTQYF. CDR3 DNA sequence: TGTGCCAGCAGTTCCGGGACAGGGCTCGGCACAGATACGCAGTATTTT.